Shown below are 19 T cell receptor beta chains from a single sample sequenced in a study of blood T cell repertoires in COVID-19. TCRdb's table, derived via immunoSEQ multiplex PCR, lists solely in-frame clones and lacks some. The table lists around 100,000 clones, approximately 69% of them singletons. The source material was peripheral blood. These receptors were taken from a man older than 75 with acute or convalescent COVID-19.

The rearrangement links TRBV2 to TRBJ2-5; tentatively, D is TRBD2 (6 bases). Per the germline V gene, CDR1 is SNHLY and CDR2 is FYNNEI. This CDR3 is built from 13 residues. V was pared by 3 bases and J by 5 bases, with 10 bases between. The CDR3 here is CASSEWRVETQYF. The CDR3 coding sequence is TGTGCCAGCAGTGAGTGGAGGGTCGAGACCCAGTACTTC.

The chain employs TRBV6-5 and TRBJ2-7, with unresolved D. With 5 bases removed from V and 3 bases from J, the gap between germline ends came to 11 bases. CDR3 length: 13 amino acids. Germline V gives CDR1 MNHEY, CDR2 SVGAGI. The CDR3 DNA reads as TGTGCCAGCAGTCTGAGGCCGATCTACGAGCAGTACTTC. Protein sequence: CASSLRPIYEQYF.

The chain uses TRBV18 and TRBJ2-5; no reliable D call. V shed 8 bases and J shed 4 bases, with 14 bases lying between them. CDR1 is KGHSH and CDR2 is LQKENI in the germline V gene. The CDR3 has 13 amino acids. The CDR3 nucleotides read TGTGCCAGCATAAAATCTGGCGGAGAGACCCAGTACTTC. Translating it yields CASIKSGGETQYF. Variable domain in full (rest from reference TRBV18 and TRBJ2-5): NAGVMQNPRHLVRRRGQEARLRCSPMKGHSHVYWYRQLPEEGLKFMVYLQKENIIDESGMPKERFSAEFPKEGPSILRIQQVVRGDSAAYFCASIKSGGETQYFGPGTRLLVL.

CDR3 amino acids: CASSEGPHRSYNEQFF. As DNA, the CDR3 is TGTGCCAGCAGTGAAGGGCCTCACAGATCCTACAATGAGCAGTTCTTC. The chain joins TRBV2 to TRBJ2-1; D gene unclear. V dropped 1 base and J dropped 1 base, with 11 bases sitting between them. The V gene's germline CDR1 is SNHLY and CDR2 FYNNEI. The CDR3 sequence is 16 residues long.

The rearrangement links TRBV24-1 to TRBJ1-2; TRBD1 agrees at 11 bases. The CDR3 is made up of 14 amino acids. Germline CDR1 is KGHDR and CDR2 is SFDVKD. J was trimmed by 8 bases and V by 3 bases; bases with no gene match: 4. The CDR3 loop reads CATSDVGQGAGYTF. The DNA of the CDR3 is TGTGCCACCAGTGATGTAGGACAGGGGGCCGGCTACACCTTC.

The chain uses TRBV4-1 and TRBJ1-5; 7 bases map to TRBD1. The V segment lost 4 bases and the J segment 9 bases; nucleotides outside the gene matches: 15. Germline-derived CDR1 and CDR2 are MGHRA and YSYEKL. There are 16 residues in the CDR3. CDR3 sequence reads: CASSLTMGTAGRPQHF. CDR3 sequence (DNA): TGCGCCAGCAGCCTTACCATGGGGACAGCGGGCCGGCCCCAGCATTTT.

V and J are TRBV2 and TRBJ2-3; TRBD2 agrees at 10 bases. This CDR3 region has 16 residues. Germline V gene data show CDR1 as SNHLY and CDR2 as FYNNEI. The junction had 5 bases not matched to a gene; V was cut back by 5 bases and J by 0 bases. The CDR3 loop reads CASSYLTSGSTDTQYF. In nucleotides, the CDR3 is TGTGCCAGCAGTTATTTGACTAGCGGGAGCACAGATACGCAGTATTTT.

The CDR3 reads CASRSGTGVEKLFF. In DNA form, the CDR3 reads TGCGCCAGCAGATCCGGGACAGGGGTTGAAAAACTGTTTTTT. The V call is TRBV4-1, the J call TRBJ1-4; TRBD1 aligns across 10 bases. The CDR3 is 14 amino acids. Trimming took 6 bases from V and 7 from J; bases not matched to a gene: 5. Germline CDR1 is MGHRA and CDR2 is YSYEKL.

This clone was recorded a few times. The gene calls are TRBV6-4 and TRBJ2-1, with D perhaps TRBD2 (5 bases). This CDR3 comprises 15 residues. The germline CDR1 and CDR2 sequences are MRHNA and SNTAGT. The V end was cut by 7 bases, the J end by 7 bases, with 20 bases between. CDR3 protein: CASKHGRVVANEQFF. The CDR3 DNA is TGTGCCAGCAAACATGGGAGAGTAGTGGCGAATGAGCAGTTCTTC.

The chain employs TRBV5-4 and TRBJ2-7; 14 positions match TRBD2. The V gene's germline CDR1 is SGHNT and CDR2 YYREEE (reference sequence). V gave up 4 bases and J gave up 4 bases; unmatched junction bases: 7. The CDR3 runs 16 residues. Here the CDR3 DNA reads TGTGCCAGCAGCCAGGGACTAGCGGGAGAAGGGTACGAGCAGTACTTC. Its protein product is CASSQGLAGEGYEQYF.

Concerning this clone: Other DNA sequences from this sample encode an identical CDR3 as well. The chain combines TRBV29-1 with TRBJ1-1, with TRBD1 matching 7 bases. J was trimmed by 3 bases and V by 7 bases; bases with no gene match: 2. Germline CDR1 is SQVTM and CDR2 is ANQGSEA. The CDR3 is 11 residues long. The CDR3 DNA follows: TGCAGCGGCGGGACAGACACTGAAGCTTTCTTT. It is translated as CSGGTDTEAFF.

The chain is built from TRBV24-1 and TRBJ2-3, with D possibly TRBD2 on 5 matching bases. With 6 bases removed from V and 4 bases from J, the gap between germline ends came to 10 bases. The germline CDR1 and CDR2 sequences are KGHDR and SFDVKD. There are 13 residues in the CDR3. The CDR3 region has the DNA TGTGCCACCAGTAGTAGCGCCCCAGATACGCAGTATTTT. Translated, it gives CATSSSAPDTQYF.

The chain carries TRBV6-2 or TRBV6-3 and TRBJ1-2; 8 positions agree with TRBD1. CDR3 length: 13 residues. With V trimmed by 5 bases and J by 6 bases, 5 bases remained unmatched. The germline gives CDR1 MNHEY, CDR2 SVGEGT. Here the CDR3 reads CASSGQGEHGYTF. Written as DNA, the CDR3 is TGTGCCAGCAGTGGACAGGGCGAACATGGCTACACCTTC.

This clone was detected ten times or more. The J gene is TRBJ2-1, the V gene TRBV6-5, with a possible D match to TRBD2 (6 bases). CDR1 and CDR2 from the germline V gene are MNHEY and SVGAGI. The CDR3 runs 14 residues. V lost 8 bases, J lost 1 base, and 12 bases lay in between. The CDR3 DNA reads as TGTGCCAGCGGTCCGGGACTTTCCTACAATGAGCAGTTCTTC. It translates to CASGPGLSYNEQFF.

The rearrangement links TRBV6-5 to TRBJ1-1; TRBD1 matches at 7 bases. J gave up 2 bases and V 4 bases, and 1 base lay outside the gene matches. Germline values: CDR1 MNHEY, CDR2 SVGAGI. The CDR3 has 13 amino acids. The chain's CDR3 is CASSWDSNTEAFF. CDR3 nucleotides: TGTGCCAGCAGTTGGGACAGTAACACTGAAGCTTTCTTT.

In this sample, this clone turned up a few times. The J gene is TRBJ2-7, the V gene TRBV28, with no clear D. CDR3 size: 12 residues. Between the trimmed V and J ends, which lost 6 bases and 0 bases, there was a span of 6 bases. The germline CDR1 and CDR2 sequences are MDHEN and SYDVKM. As DNA, the CDR3 is TGTGCCAGCAGCTCCGGCTCCTACGAGCAGTACTTC. Translating gives CASSSGSYEQYF.

The chain joins TRBV6-5 to TRBJ1-2; a weak D match, TRBD1 (5 bases). Germline CDR1 and CDR2: MNHEY and SVGAGI. This CDR3 comprises 13 residues. Trimming cost V 2 bases and J 8 bases, with 12 bases left between them. The CDR3 bases are TGTGCCAGCAGTTACGAAGGGGTTGACGGCTACACCTTC. Protein: CASSYEGVDGYTF.

The chain is built from TRBV28 and TRBJ2-7; 13 positions agree with TRBD2. V dropped 3 bases and J dropped 10; count of bases not matched to a gene: 6. CDR1 and CDR2 (germline): MDHEN, SYDVKM. The CDR3 spans 14 residues. The CDR3 region has the DNA TGTGCCAGCAGTTTTACTAGCGGGAGGGGCCTACAGTACTTC. Translating it yields CASSFTSGRGLQYF.

The chain employs TRBV11-2 and TRBJ2-1; 10 bases line up with TRBD2. The germline V gene has CDR1 SGHAT and CDR2 FQNNGV. V lost 5 bases and J lost 5; bases outside the gene matches: 6. The CDR3 is 15 amino acids. Here the CDR3 reads CASSPRTSGHNEQFF. DNA for the CDR3: TGTGCCAGCAGCCCACGGACTAGCGGCCACAATGAGCAGTTCTTC. The variable domain in full, completed from reference TRBV11-2 and TRBJ2-1, reads EAGVAQSPRYKIIEKRQSVAFWCNPISGHATLYWYQQILGQGPKLLIQFQNNGVVDDSQLPKDRFSAERLKGVDSTLKIQPAKLEDSAVYLCASSPRTSGHNEQFFGPGTRLTVL.